The source of this T cell receptor beta chain is a study of graft-versus-host responses after intestinal transplantation. Study-wide context: Grafts were multivisceral, liver-intestinal, or isolated intestinal. Recipients were all induced with anti-thymocyte globulin, then given tacrolimus and steroids for about 3 years.

Comment on this clone: What it recognizes is unknown.

Per the germline V gene, CDR1 is SGHRS and CDR2 is YFSETQ. J was trimmed by 2 bases and V by 2 bases; bases with no gene match: 6. The CDR3 runs 15 residues. Clones were read by immunoSEQ multiplex PCR, and TCRdb kept only the in-frame ones, dropping some. The top ten clones hold 17% of a sample with about 92,000 clones, over 80% of them seen once. Study-wide points: After transplant, early declines in HvG clones were associated with peak levels of circulating GvH clones. Graft-versus-host to host-versus-graft clonal ratios in allografts were high in patients with graft-donor T cell macrochimerism.

The J gene is TRBJ1-2, the V gene TRBV5-1, with 7 bases fitting TRBD1. This clonotype originated in a human donor who received an intestinal transplant. The sample here was unstimulated CD8+ T cells sorted from spleen or lymph node cells, taken before intestinal transplant. The CDR3 loop is CASSFEDRRNYGYTF. The CDR3 region has the DNA TGCGCCAGCAGCTTCGAGGACAGGAGGAACTATGGCTACACCTTC.